This T cell receptor beta chain appears in the sequencing data of a study of shared clonotypes between healthy human individuals. General study points: For naive CD4 cells, around 5% of clonotypes were shared across a few donors. It was expected that sequencing depth would affect clonotype sharing among donors.

V was clipped by 2 bases and J by 4 bases; unmatched bases: 5. Germline CDR1 reads SGHNT; CDR2 reads YYREEE (reference sequence). The CDR3 totals 15 residues. Clones were sequenced by immunoSEQ multiplex PCR, and TCRdb holds only the in-frame ones, with some missing. The sample has around 1.9 million clones; approximately 92% are singletons. Selected positively for CCR7 and CD45RO-negative, naive CD8 cells excluded terminally differentiated effector memory CD45RA+ cells. Among the donors, all were Caucasian adults who lived in Nashville, Tennessee. As to this clone: Its antigen is currently unknown.

The TCR was taken from a man between 18 and 35 years old in good health. Some clones in this sample may be carry-over from other donors' samples. What was sequenced was naive CD8+ T cells from PBMCs. The chain couples TRBV5-4 to TRBJ2-7; TRBD2 matches at 11 bases. The CDR3 sequence: CASSFGTSGSYEQYF. The CDR3 region has the DNA TGTGCCAGCAGCTTCGGGACTAGCGGCTCTTACGAGCAGTACTTC.